This TCR beta chain derives from a study of OX40 agonist ivuxolimab in advanced cancers. Study-level information: Previous treatment with anti-PD-1, anti-PD-L1 or anti-CTLA-4 therapy was allowed; 40% had received some. Findings and limits, study-wide: Among the lowest peripheral clonal expansion occurred in 0.1-3.0 mg/kg partial responders. In the 0.1 to 3.0 mg/kg range, CD4+ and CD8+ blood T cells had expanded clonally by week 6.

The CDR3 sequence is 18 residues long. The germline gives CDR1 MGHRA, CDR2 YSYEKL. V was pared by 1 base and J by 10 bases, with 26 bases between. This clone was seen only a few times. Its target is not known. People who had autoimmune disease history or systemic immunosuppression were excluded. Here immunoSEQ multiplex PCR was the method, and the copy in TCRdb shows in-frame clones only, minus some. The top ten clones hold 2.5% to 3% of a sample with 60,000 to 70,000 clones, about nine tenths of them seen once. The sequence came from an adult with an advanced solid tumor such as melanoma, head and neck, liver or kidney cancer. The specimen comprised CD4+ or CD8+ T cells sorted from blood, sampled in a trial of the OX40 agonist ivuxolimab. The genes are TRBV4-1 and TRBJ2-1, with D perhaps TRBD1 or TRBD2 (5 bases each). The CDR3 spells CASSQGGQRGAALNEQFF. The CDR3 nucleotides are TGCGCCAGCAGCCAAGGGGGCCAAAGGGGAGCTGCCCTAAACGAGCAGTTCTTC.